Presented here are 2 T cell receptor beta chains from one specimen sequenced in a study of blood T cell repertoires in COVID-19. TCRdb keeps only in-frame clones here, not all; method: immunoSEQ multiplex PCR. The table shows 350,000 to 400,000 clones, with more than 75% occurring only once. Sequenced: PBMCs or T cells enriched from blood (not recorded which). All receptors derive from a woman in her twenties or thirties with acute COVID-19.

V usage is TRBV5-1 and J usage is TRBJ2-7, with a tentative D call TRBD1 (6 bases). Trimming cost V 0 bases and J 6 bases, with 13 bases left between them. The length of the CDR3 is 14 residues. The V gene's germline CDR1 is SGHRS and CDR2 YFSETQ. The CDR3 DNA follows: TGCGCCAGCAGCTTGGGGTCAGGGGAAGCCGAGCAGTACTTC. It codes for CASSLGSGEAEQYF.

The chain joins TRBV24-1 to TRBJ1-2; no definite D call. Germline loops: CDR1 KGHDR, CDR2 SFDVKD. The CDR3 extends over 13 amino acids. Trimming took 3 bases from V and 1 from J, leaving 5 bases between them. In DNA form, the CDR3 reads TGTGCCACCAGTGATCCCCTTAACTATGGCTACACCTTC. Encoded protein: CATSDPLNYGYTF.